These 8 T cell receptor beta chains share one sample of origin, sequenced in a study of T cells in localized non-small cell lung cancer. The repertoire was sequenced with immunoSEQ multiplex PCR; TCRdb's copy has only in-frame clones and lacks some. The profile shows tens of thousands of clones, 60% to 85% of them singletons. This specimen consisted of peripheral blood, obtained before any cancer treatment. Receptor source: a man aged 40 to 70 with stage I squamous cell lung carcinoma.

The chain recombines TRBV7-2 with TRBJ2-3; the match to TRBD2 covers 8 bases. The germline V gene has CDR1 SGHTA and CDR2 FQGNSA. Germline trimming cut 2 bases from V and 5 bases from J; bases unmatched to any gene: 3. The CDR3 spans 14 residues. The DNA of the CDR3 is TGTGCCAGCAGCTTACGCGGGGGGTTAGATACGCAGTATTTT. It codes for CASSLRGGLDTQYF.

The CDR3 loop reads CASRDSRKKLFF. Written as DNA, the CDR3 is TGTGCCAGCAGGGATTCCCGGAAGAAACTGTTTTTT. The chain combines TRBV6-1 with TRBJ1-4; D not certain. Germline V gene lookup returns CDR1 MNHNS and CDR2 SASEGT. The V end was cut by 6 bases, the J end by 11 bases, with 13 bases between. The CDR3 is 12 residues long.

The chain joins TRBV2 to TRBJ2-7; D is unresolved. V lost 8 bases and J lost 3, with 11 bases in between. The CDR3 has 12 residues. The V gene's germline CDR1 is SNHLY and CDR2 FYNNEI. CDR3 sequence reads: CASAQEGYEQYF. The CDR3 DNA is TGTGCCAGCGCCCAGGAAGGCTACGAGCAGTACTTC.

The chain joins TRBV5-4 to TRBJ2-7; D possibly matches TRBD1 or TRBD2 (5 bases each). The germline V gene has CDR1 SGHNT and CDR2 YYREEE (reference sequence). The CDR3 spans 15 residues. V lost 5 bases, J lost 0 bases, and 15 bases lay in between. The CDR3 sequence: CASSRSTGTSYEQYF. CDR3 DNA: TGTGCCAGCAGTCGTTCCACCGGGACCTCCTACGAGCAGTACTTC.

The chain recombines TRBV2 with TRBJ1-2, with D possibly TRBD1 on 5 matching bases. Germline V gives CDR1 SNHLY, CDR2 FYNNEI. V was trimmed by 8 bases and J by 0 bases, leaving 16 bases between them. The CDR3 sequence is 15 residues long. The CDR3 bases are TGTGCCAGCTGGGACGGGAACCTCCCTAACTATGGCTACACCTTC. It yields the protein CASWDGNLPNYGYTF.

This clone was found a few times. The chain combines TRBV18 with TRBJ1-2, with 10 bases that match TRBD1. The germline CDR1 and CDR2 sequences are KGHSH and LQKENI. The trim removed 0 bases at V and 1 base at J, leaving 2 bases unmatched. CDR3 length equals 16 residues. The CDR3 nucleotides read TGTGCCAGCTCACCACCCGGGACAGGGGATAACTATGGCTACACCTTC. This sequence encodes CASSPPGTGDNYGYTF.

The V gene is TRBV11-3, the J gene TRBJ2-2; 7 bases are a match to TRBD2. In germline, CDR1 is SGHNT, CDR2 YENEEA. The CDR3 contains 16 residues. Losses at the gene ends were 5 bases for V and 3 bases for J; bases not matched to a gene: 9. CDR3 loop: CASSASGTTDTGELFF. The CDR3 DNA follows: TGTGCCAGCAGCGCTTCCGGGACTACCGACACCGGGGAGCTGTTTTTT.

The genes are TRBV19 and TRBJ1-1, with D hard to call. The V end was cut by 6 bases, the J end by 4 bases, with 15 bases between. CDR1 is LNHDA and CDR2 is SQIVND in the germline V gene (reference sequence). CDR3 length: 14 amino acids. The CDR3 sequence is CASSHPTGATEAFF. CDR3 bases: TGTGCCAGTAGCCACCCCACTGGCGCCACTGAAGCTTTCTTT.